Included here is one T cell receptor beta chain sequence, with context. The antigen this receptor binds is unknown. No much larger clone is present one base from it, and per-base qualities are unavailable. The trial excluded patients who had a history of autoimmune disease or were on systemic immunosuppression. Peripheral blood for TCR sequencing was collected from all dose cohorts at baseline, on cycle 4 day 1, and on cycle 7 day 1. The samples were taken from a phase I, first-in-human, multicenter, open-label dose-escalation trial of ivuxolimab. Adults with locally advanced or metastatic melanoma, renal cell carcinoma, hepatocellular carcinoma or head and neck squamous cell carcinoma were enrolled in the trial. Before TCR sequencing, CD4+ and CD8+ T cells were separately sorted from peripheral blood. This sample is drawn from a study of OX40 agonist ivuxolimab in advanced cancers. Background for the entire study: Ivuxolimab was a fully human IgG2 agonistic monoclonal antibody targeting the costimulatory receptor OX40 (CD134). Intravenous ivuxolimab was administered to patients every 2 weeks at six dose levels: 0.01, 0.1, 0.3, 1.5, 3 and 10 mg/kg. Among the roughly 50 dose-escalation patients, some 20 had hepatocellular carcinoma, 15 or so melanoma, 9 renal cell carcinoma and 9 head and neck cancer. In the dose-escalation cohort, roughly 82% of patients were male, and the mean age was approximately 60 years with a range of roughly 23 to 90. Prior anti-PD-1, anti-PD-L1 or anti-CTLA-4 therapy was permitted, and checkpoint inhibitors had been received by about 36% of dose-escalation patients. Partial responses were achieved by three dose-escalation patients, of whom one had hepatocellular carcinoma and two had cutaneous melanoma. Peripheral TCRbeta sequencing aimed to test whether ivuxolimab altered TCR sequence diversity and caused clonal T-cell expansion. The paper reports the monotherapy dose-escalation portion (N = 52 patients) of the phase I ivuxolimab trial.

Points the paper makes about the study in general: On average, CD8+ T cells showed more expanded clones than CD4+ T cells after ivuxolimab. In the 0.1-3.0 mg/kg groups, partial responders had among the lowest normalized peripheral clonal expansion, particularly in CD8+ T cells. Which antigens the clonally expanded peripheral T cells were specific for was not determined. Low levels of normalized T-cell clonal expansion were also seen in some patients who did not respond. At doses from 0.1 to 3.0 mg/kg, clonal expansion was seen in both CD4+ and CD8+ blood T cells between baseline and week 6.

Genomic DNA was isolated from the sorted cells so that the TCRbeta CDR3 region could be sequenced. TCRbeta CDR3 regions were sequenced using the immunoSEQ Assay. TCRdb limited this immuneACCESS table to in-frame rearrangements with V and J called. A share of clones is missing; checked studies link under half to unresolved V genes, and the rest is unexplained. The sample table holds around 43,000 clones, of which around 92% were seen once. The ten largest clones capture around 17% of the sample. The source is an adult with an advanced solid tumor such as melanoma, head and neck, liver or kidney cancer. Material: CD4+ or CD8+ T cells sorted from blood, obtained in a trial of the OX40 agonist ivuxolimab.

In nucleotide form, the sequence is TGTGCCAGCACCCCCGGGGGTACGAGAGAGACCCAGTACTTC. Its translation is CASTPGGTRETQYF. The V and J genes are TRBV6-5 and TRBJ2-5, with TRBD2 tentatively as D gene (6 bases match). Inclusive of the bounding cysteine and phenylalanine, the CDR3 is 14 residues long. Of the read, only the CDR3 DNA is kept; its 42 bases are in frame from base 1. The germline V gene supplies CDR1 MNHEY and CDR2 SVGAGI. The V end loses 7 bases and the J end loses 4 bases, and a stretch of 16 bases separates them.